The rows below give T cell receptor beta chains drawn from one sample of a study of T-cell memory formation after mild COVID-19. TCRdb analysed the 5' RACE reads with MiXCR anew, one entry per CDR3 protein. The table lists 350,000 to 500,000 distinct CDR3 sequences, more than 15% of them singletons. Sequencing was performed on PBMCs or a T cell subset sorted from them (not recorded which). These receptors all stem from a young man who had mild COVID-19 (a few samples of this study predate the infection). Cell type and time point are not known. Both conserved end residues are part of each CDR3. D genes are given only for firm matches. Expanded clones are given a class, and other clones once, few, many or no size at all.

abundance	j_gene	d_gene	v_gene	CDR3aa	CDR3nt
-	TRBJ1-2	-	TRBV10-3	CAIRDRPANYGYTF	TGTGCCATCAGAGACAGACCCGCTAACTATGGCTACACCTTC
-	TRBJ1-1	-	TRBV2	CASSEQNTEAFF	TGTGCCAGCAGTGAACAGAACACTGAAGCTTTCTTT
many	TRBJ2-7	-	TRBV5-1	CASSLDLGGQYF	TGCGCCAGCAGCTTGGATCTAGGGGGGCAGTACTTC
-	TRBJ1-6	-	TRBV20-1	CSAGGGLSSPLHF	TGCAGTGCGGGCGGTGGACTTAGTTCACCCCTCCACTTT
once	TRBJ2-3	-	TRBV20-1	CSAISDTQYF	TGCAGTGCTATATCCGATACGCAGTATTTT
-	TRBJ2-1	TRBD1	TRBV29-1	CSVEGGTGGTYNEQFF	TGCAGCGTTGAAGGCGGGACAGGGGGCACATACAATGAGCAGTTCTTC
-	TRBJ1-2	-	TRBV12-3/TRBV12-4	CASRTEGQFGGYTF	TGTGCCAGCAGGACAGAAGGACAGTTTGGTGGCTACACCTTC
-	TRBJ2-3	TRBD2	TRBV5-1	CASSLQTSATDTQYF	TGCGCCAGCAGCCTTCAGACTAGCGCCACAGATACGCAGTATTTT
-	TRBJ1-5	-	TRBV30	CAWSLWGGNQPQHF	TGTGCCTGGAGCCTCTGGGGAGGCAATCAGCCCCAGCATTTT
-	TRBJ2-2	-	TRBV20-1	CSARDPLAGGVGTGELFF	TGCAGTGCTAGAGATCCTCTCGCGGGCGGGGTTGGCACCGGGGAGCTGTTTTTT
many	TRBJ1-2	-	TRBV28	CASRTGPSYGYTF	TGTGCCAGCAGGACAGGTCCCTCCTATGGCTACACCTTC
few	TRBJ2-3	-	TRBV14	CASSRRGGTGRTDTQYF	TGTGCCAGCAGCCGACGAGGTGGTACAGGTCGCACAGATACGCAGTATTTT
-	TRBJ1-6	TRBD1	TRBV13	CASSHGVDRAYNSPLHF	TGTGCCAGCAGCCACGGGGTGGACAGGGCATATAATTCACCCCTCCACTTT
-	TRBJ2-3	-	TRBV6-5	CASSYKGITDTQYF	TGTGCCAGCAGTTACAAGGGTATCACAGATACGCAGTATTTT
-	TRBJ2-7	-	TRBV4-1	CASSQRERGSYEQYF	TGCGCCAGCAGCCAACGGGAGAGAGGGTCTTACGAGCAGTACTTC
many	TRBJ2-1	-	TRBV5-1	CASSQRGPSDEQFF	TGCGCCAGCAGCCAGCGCGGGCCTTCGGATGAGCAGTTCTTC
-	TRBJ1-2	-	TRBV5-1	CASSLGAFYGYTF	TGCGCCAGCAGCTTGGGGGCCTTCTATGGCTACACCTTC
many	TRBJ1-2	-	TRBV11-2	CASSLYGVDGYTF	TGTGCCAGCAGCTTATATGGGGTCGATGGCTACACCTTC
-	TRBJ1-2	-	TRBV4-2	CASSQEPQGSEYGYTF	TGTGCCAGCAGCCAAGAGCCCCAGGGGTCTGAGTATGGCTACACCTTC
many	TRBJ2-3	-	TRBV10-3	CAIMGVADTQYF	TGTGCCATCATGGGGGTTGCAGATACGCAGTATTTT
few	TRBJ2-5	-	TRBV5-1	CASSFWTTGETQYF	TGCGCCAGCAGCTTTTGGACTACAGGAGAGACCCAGTACTTC
-	TRBJ1-6	-	TRBV6-2/TRBV6-3	CASRPPGGNSPLHF	TGTGCCAGCCGGCCGCCGGGCGGAAATTCACCCCTCCACTTT
few	TRBJ2-1	TRBD2	TRBV7-2	CASSLVAGVEQFF	TGTGCCAGCAGCTTAGTAGCGGGGGTTGAGCAGTTCTTC
few	TRBJ2-3	-	TRBV12-5	CASGAGTQSSTDTQYF	TGTGCTAGTGGCGCCGGGACACAAAGTAGCACAGATACGCAGTATTTT
few	TRBJ2-4	TRBD1	TRBV27	CASSSVQGAAKNIQYF	TGTGCCAGCAGTTCCGTGCAGGGGGCAGCCAAAAACATTCAGTACTTC
-	TRBJ1-6	-	TRBV6-5	CASSLFVGSYNSPLHF	TGTGCCAGCAGTCTTTTCGTTGGCTCCTATAATTCACCCCTCCACTTT
many	TRBJ2-3	TRBD2	TRBV25-1	CASSDPGTSGADTQYF	TGTGCCAGCAGTGACCCTGGGACTAGCGGGGCGGATACGCAGTATTTT
-	TRBJ1-2	-	TRBV12-5	CASGLGEWGYGYTF	TGTGCTAGTGGCCTTGGGGAGTGGGGCTATGGCTACACCTTC
few	TRBJ1-3	-	TRBV7-9	CASSRTGENTIYF	TGTGCCAGCAGCCGAACGGGGGAAAACACCATATATTTT
-	TRBJ2-5	-	TRBV18	CASSPPFETQYF	TGTGCCAGCTCACCACCGTTTGAGACCCAGTACTTC
many	TRBJ1-1	TRBD1	TRBV5-1	CASSLAGTGASEAFF	TGCGCCAGCAGCTTGGCCGGGACAGGGGCGTCTGAAGCTTTCTTT
-	TRBJ2-1	-	TRBV7-9	CASSFRRAPYNEQFF	TGTGCCAGCAGCTTTAGACGGGCGCCCTACAATGAGCAGTTCTTC
few	TRBJ1-5	-	TRBV5-1	CASSRTGERNQPQHF	TGCGCCAGCAGCCGAACGGGGGAGCGCAATCAGCCCCAGCATTTT
-	TRBJ2-3	TRBD2	TRBV7-2	CASSPASGLAGGESDTQYF	TGTGCCAGCAGCCCGGCAAGTGGCCTAGCGGGGGGGGAGTCGGATACGCAGTATTTT
-	TRBJ2-7	-	TRBV7-8	CASSLEEGPSYEQYF	TGTGCCAGCAGCTTAGAGGAAGGGCCCTCCTACGAGCAGTACTTC
-	TRBJ1-6	-	TRBV2	CASSVVPPLHF	TGTGCCAGCAGTGTAGTCCCACCCCTCCACTTT
few	TRBJ1-1	-	TRBV20-1	CSASIARATEAFF	TGCAGTGCTAGTATCGCCAGGGCCACTGAAGCTTTCTTT
few	TRBJ1-1	-	TRBV7-2	CASSSQSNTEAFF	TGTGCCAGCAGCTCACAGTCGAACACTGAAGCTTTCTTT
few	TRBJ1-2	-	TRBV28	CASRPTRGGRGYGYTF	TGTGCCAGCCGACCAACGCGGGGGGGTCGTGGCTATGGCTACACCTTC
-	TRBJ1-5	TRBD1	TRBV4-1	CASSQEGTGNSNQPQHF	TGCGCCAGCAGCCAAGAGGGGACAGGAAATAGCAATCAGCCCCAGCATTTT
few	TRBJ1-2	-	TRBV7-2	CASSSLRGASEYGYTF	TGTGCCAGCAGTTCTCTGAGGGGCGCATCTGAGTATGGCTACACCTTC
-	TRBJ2-2	TRBD1	TRBV15	CATSREGTGKTGELFF	TGTGCCACCAGCAGAGAAGGGACAGGGAAAACCGGGGAGCTGTTTTTT
many	TRBJ1-2	-	TRBV5-5	CASSPQGPNYGYTF	TGTGCCAGCAGCCCCCAGGGGCCGAACTATGGCTACACCTTC
-	TRBJ1-6	TRBD1	TRBV28	CASSSSDRGHPPLHF	TGTGCCAGCAGTTCCTCCGACAGGGGTCATCCACCCCTCCACTTT
-	TRBJ1-1	-	TRBV6-1	CASSESTEFEAFF	TGTGCCAGCAGTGAATCGACAGAATTTGAAGCTTTCTTT
many	TRBJ2-3	-	TRBV5-5	CASSSGDTDTQYF	TGTGCCAGCAGCTCCGGGGACACCGATACGCAGTATTTT
-	TRBJ2-5	-	TRBV29-1	CSVDRAETQYF	TGCAGCGTTGACAGGGCCGAGACCCAGTACTTC
-	TRBJ2-3	-	TRBV5-1	CASSNPDSWGTQYF	TGCGCCAGCAGCAACCCGGACTCTTGGGGTACGCAGTATTTT
-	TRBJ2-3	TRBD2	TRBV7-2	CASSFQRGGLDTQYF	TGTGCCAGCAGCTTCCAGCGGGGGGGCCTGGATACGCAGTATTTT
-	TRBJ2-7	-	TRBV7-6	CASSRTYSGYEQYF	TGTGCCAGCAGCCGGACTTACTCAGGCTACGAGCAGTACTTC
many	TRBJ1-1	-	TRBV7-9	CASSQYTEAFF	TGTGCCAGCAGTCAATACACTGAAGCTTTCTTT
few	TRBJ1-2	-	TRBV4-3	CASSQDFEGVIHGYTF	TGCGCCAGCAGCCAAGATTTTGAGGGGGTCATCCATGGCTACACCTTC
-	TRBJ2-2	TRBD2	TRBV6-6	CASSPGTSGGRNTGELFF	TGTGCCAGCAGTCCCGGGACTAGCGGGGGCCGGAACACCGGGGAGCTGTTTTTT
many	TRBJ2-7	TRBD1	TRBV12-3/TRBV12-4	CASSYTGAYEQYF	TGTGCCAGCAGCTACACAGGGGCCTACGAGCAGTACTTC